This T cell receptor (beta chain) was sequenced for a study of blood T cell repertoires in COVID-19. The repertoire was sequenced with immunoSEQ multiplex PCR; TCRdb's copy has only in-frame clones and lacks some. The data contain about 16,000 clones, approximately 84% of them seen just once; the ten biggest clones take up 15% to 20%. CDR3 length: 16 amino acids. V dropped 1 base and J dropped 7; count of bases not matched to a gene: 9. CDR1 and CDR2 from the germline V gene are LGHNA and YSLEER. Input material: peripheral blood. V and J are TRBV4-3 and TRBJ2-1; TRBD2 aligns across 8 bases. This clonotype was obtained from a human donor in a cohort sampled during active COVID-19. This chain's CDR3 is CASSQGFWTSRNEQFF. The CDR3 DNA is TGCGCCAGCAGCCAAGGGTTTTGGACTAGCAGGAATGAGCAGTTCTTC.